A selection of T cell receptor beta chains follows, all from one sample in a study of blood T cells in healthy people across ages. Each CDR3 protein is one row after TCRdb ran MiXCR on the 5' RACE reads. The sample contains under 850,000 distinct CDR3 sequences, approximately 35% of which appear only once. Sequenced: blood. The receptors were sampled from a man in his late teens or twenties in good health. Each CDR3 is given with its conserved first and last residue. Fields, in order: J gene, V gene, clone size, D gene, CDR3 DNA, CDR3 protein. A D gene is named only where the DNA matches it firmly. Where a row states a size, it is once, few, many or the class of an expanded clone; other rows omit it.

>TRBJ2-7|TRBV4-1|-|-
TGCGCCAGCAGCCAAGATCGGGGGACGGAGCCCTACGAGCAGTACTTC
CASSQDRGTEPYEQYF
>TRBJ2-3|TRBV5-6|few|TRBD1
TGTGCCAGCAGCTTTAGGTCAGGGGGCGGGGATACGCAGTATTTT
CASSFRSGGGDTQYF
>TRBJ2-1|TRBV18|-|-
TGTGCCAGCTCACCTGAAGGGGCGGGAAGCCCATACTGGGAGCAGTTCTTC
CASSPEGAGSPYWEQFF
>TRBJ2-2|TRBV30|-|-
TGTGCCTGCCCGGGACATTTCACCGGGGAGCTGTTTTTT
CACPGHFTGELFF
>TRBJ1-4|TRBV20-1|-|-
TGCAGTGCTAGAGATCGCGGGGGCGGTGATGAAAAACTGTTTTTT
CSARDRGGGDEKLFF
>TRBJ1-6|TRBV20-1|many|-
TGCAGTGCTAGAGTTATTGGGTTCGGTCATTCACCCCTCCACTTT
CSARVIGFGHSPLHF
>TRBJ2-3|TRBV29-1|-|TRBD1
TGCAGCGTTGTGACCGGGACAGGGTACACAGATACGCAGTATTTT
CSVVTGTGYTDTQYF
>TRBJ2-1|TRBV7-2|many|-
TGTGCCAGCAGCTTAGAAGGCCGTAGAGATGAGCAGTTCTTC
CASSLEGRRDEQFF
>TRBJ2-3|TRBV28|-|TRBD1
TGTGCCAGCACCCCGGGACAGGGGAATTCAGATACGCAGTATTTT
CASTPGQGNSDTQYF
>TRBJ1-4|TRBV10-3|many|-
TGTGCCATCAGTGAGTCGGCAGGGGCCGAAAAACTGTTTTTT
CAISESAGAEKLFF
>TRBJ2-3|TRBV7-3|-|TRBD1
TGTGCCAGCAGCTTAAGGCCAGACAGGGCTGGCACAGATACGCAGTATTTT
CASSLRPDRAGTDTQYF
>TRBJ2-1|TRBV4-1|-|-
TGCGCCAGCAGCCAAGATGTAGGGGCAGACGGCAATGAGCAGTTCTTC
CASSQDVGADGNEQFF
>TRBJ1-4|TRBV15|few|TRBD1
TGTGCCACCAGCAAGATGACAGGGGGCTTTGAAAAACTGTTTTTT
CATSKMTGGFEKLFF
>TRBJ2-3|TRBV4-1|many|-
TGCGCCAGCAGCCAATCGGGTAGCGGCACAGATACGCAGTATTTT
CASSQSGSGTDTQYF
>TRBJ2-3|TRBV24-1|-|-
TGTGCCACCAGTGAGGAGGACAGCGAAAGGACCACAGATACGCAGTATTTT
CATSEEDSERTTDTQYF
>TRBJ2-7|TRBV20-1|few|TRBD1
TGCAGTGCTCCAGACAGGGTCTACGAGCAGTACTTC
CSAPDRVYEQYF
>TRBJ2-1|TRBV2|-|TRBD2
TGTGCCAGCAGCCGTCCCGGGACTAGCTACAATGAGCAGTTCTTC
CASSRPGTSYNEQFF
>TRBJ1-1|TRBV18|-|-
TGTGCCAGCTCCACCAGCGGTGATGCTGAAGCTTTCTTT
CASSTSGDAEAFF
>TRBJ1-6|TRBV28|-|-
TGTGCCAGCAGTTTACAGGGGCCGGGAGGACCCCTCCACTTT
CASSLQGPGGPLHF
>TRBJ2-1|TRBV5-1|-|-
TGCGCCAGCAGCACACACCGGGACTACAATGAGCAGTTCTTC
CASSTHRDYNEQFF
>TRBJ2-7|TRBV27|-|TRBD1
TGTGCCAGCAGTTTCGGGGACAGGGGGTACCCCTACGAGCAGTACTTC
CASSFGDRGYPYEQYF
>TRBJ2-1|TRBV25-1|few|TRBD2
TGTGCCAGCAGTGAATACGGCGGGAGGGTGGGCAATGAGCAGTTCTTC
CASSEYGGRVGNEQFF
>TRBJ1-4|TRBV28|few|-
TGTGCCAGCAGTTTGCGGGGGTTAACTAATGAAAAACTGTTTTTT
CASSLRGLTNEKLFF
>TRBJ2-7|TRBV20-1|few|-
TGCAGTGCCGGGCCTCCCTCCTACAATGAGCAGTACTTC
CSAGPPSYNEQYF
>TRBJ2-1|TRBV4-3|-|-
TGCGCCAGCAGCCAAGATAAATCGCGGTACGATGAGCAGTTCTTC
CASSQDKSRYDEQFF
>TRBJ2-3|TRBV10-3|many|-
TGTGCCATCACCCCCGCGGTTGCTAGCACAGATACGCAGTATTTT
CAITPAVASTDTQYF
>TRBJ2-7|TRBV12-3/TRBV12-4|-|TRBD2
TGTGCCAGCAGTTCAGGACTAGCGGGAGCCTACAATGAGCAGTACTTC
CASSSGLAGAYNEQYF
>TRBJ2-3|TRBV9|-|-
TGTGCCAGCAGCGTAGTGGGTAGCACAGAGACGCAGTATTTT
CASSVVGSTETQYF
>TRBJ2-5|TRBV7-2|once|-
TGTGCCAGCAGCTTAAGAAATCCTGTCCAAGAGACCCAGTACTTC
CASSLRNPVQETQYF